This TCR beta chain was profiled in a study of cytomegalovirus exposure and HLA in healthy donors. Findings and caveats of the study: An analysis done earlier found most TCR beta V segments productive about 87% or about 30% of the time. The investigators catalogued 150 to 200 TCR beta chains as cytomegalovirus-associated. Analysis was carried out at a later point, and it linked a missense DCLRE1C variant to TCR beta V- and J-gene trimming.

The V segment lost 6 bases and the J segment 3 bases; nucleotides outside the gene matches: 6. Germline CDR1 is SQVTM and CDR2 is ANQGSEA. This CDR3 comprises 14 residues. Vbeta (60) and Jbeta (13) primers were used in the PCR. This table comes from immunoSEQ multiplex PCR, and its TCRdb copy is limited to in-frame clones, with some not included. The data show 150,000 to 200,000 clones, with roughly 77% seen just once and roughly 1.5% held by the top ten. This clone was seen a few times. Its specificity is unknown. Sequenced material: PBMCs. The receptor was derived from a woman between 50 and 59 years old in good health and CMV-seronegative. V usage is TRBV29-1 and J usage is TRBJ2-3, with 10 bases fitting TRBD2. The CDR3 region has the DNA TGCAGCGTCGCACCGGGACTAGCGACAGATACGCAGTATTTT. This gives the protein CSVAPGLATDTQYF.